These 11 T cell receptor beta chains came from one sample sequenced in a study of T cell responses to AZD1222 COVID-19 vaccine listed by TCRdb under 2021. The library was generated by the immunoSEQ multiplex PCR assay. TCRdb limited this immuneACCESS table to in-frame rearrangements with V and J called. A share of clones is missing; checked studies link under half to unresolved V genes, and the rest is unexplained. The sample table holds about 97,000 clones, of which more than 85% were seen once. The top ten clones comprise under 8.5% of the sample. The time point label corresponds to: baseline before first vaccination. The sample was peripheral blood, taken on day 0 of AZD1222 vaccination. The receptors derive from an adult in good health.

This clone has a single count. The V gene is TRBV5-1, the J gene TRBJ2-7; D is undetermined. Trimming cost V 5 bases and J 3 bases, with 6 bases left between them. The CDR3 consists of 11 residues. Germline V gene lookup returns CDR1 SGHRS and CDR2 YFSETQ. This chain's CDR3 is CASRGGYEQYF. The DNA of the CDR3 is TGCGCCAGCAGGGGCGGCTACGAGCAGTACTTC.

This sequence joins TRBV7-9 and TRBJ2-3; possible D gene TRBD1, 5 bases. This CDR3 is built from 15 residues. Germline lookup yields CDR1 SEHNR and CDR2 FQNEAQ (reference sequence). The V end lost 1 base, the J end lost 5 bases, and 13 bases lay between the germline ends. In DNA form, the CDR3 reads TGTGCCAGCAGCTTAGTACAAACAGGTATAGATACGCAGTATTTT. Translation gives CASSLVQTGIDTQYF. Variable domain in full (rest from reference TRBV7-9 and TRBJ2-3): DTGVSQNPRHKITKRGQNVTFRCDPISEHNRLYWYRQTLGQGPEFLTYFQNEAQLEKSRLLSDRFSAERPKGSFSTLEIQRTEQGDSAMYLCASSLVQTGIDTQYFGPGTRLTVL.

The chain carries TRBV5-4 and TRBJ1-2, with D perhaps TRBD1 (5 bases). V lost 1 base to trimming and J lost 0 bases, with 10 bases between them. Germline lookup yields CDR1 SGHNT and CDR2 YYREEE (reference sequence). This CDR3 comprises 15 residues. The CDR3: CASSLSGLANYGYTF. In DNA, the CDR3 is TGTGCCAGCAGCTTGTCAGGGTTAGCTAACTATGGCTACACCTTC. Together with reference TRBV5-4 and TRBJ1-2, the CDR3 gives the full variable domain: ETGVTQSPTHLIKTRGQQVTLRCSSQSGHNTVSWYQQALGQGPQFIFQYYREEENGRGNFPPRFSGLQFPNYSSELNVNALELDDSALYLCASSLSGLANYGYTFGSGTRLTVV.

The gene calls are TRBV7-2 and TRBJ1-6; 8 nucleotides match TRBD1. The CDR3 has 15 amino acids. After removal of 1 base from V and 7 bases from J, the junction contained 3 bases not matched to a gene. CDR1 is SGHTA and CDR2 is FQGNSA in the germline V gene. CDR3 sequence (DNA): TGTGCCAGCAGCTTAGGACAGGGGTTCAATTCACCCCTCCACTTT. It encodes CASSLGQGFNSPLHF.

This chain uses TRBV7-2 with TRBJ1-1; 9 bases are shared with TRBD1. CDR3 size: 14 residues. CDR1 and CDR2 from the germline V gene are SGHTA and FQGNSA. With V trimmed by 5 bases and J by 6 bases, 7 bases remained unmatched. CDR3 coding DNA: TGTGCCAGCAGCACACAGGGGGCAGGGGCTGAAGCTTTCTTT. Its protein product is CASSTQGAGAEAFF.

This chain uses TRBV19 with TRBJ1-1; unclear D gene. Germline V gene sequence: CDR1 LNHDA, CDR2 SQIVND (reference sequence). The CDR3 runs 14 residues. V lost 3 bases and J lost 3, with 11 bases in between. The CDR3 sequence: CASSITEVDTEAFF. CDR3 nucleotides: TGTGCCAGTAGTATCACGGAAGTAGACACTGAAGCTTTCTTT.

The genes are TRBV19 and TRBJ2-1; 15 bases agree with TRBD2. V trimming: 5 bases; J trimming: 8 bases; junction bases outside the gene matches: 7. This CDR3 contains 16 residues. The germline CDR1 and CDR2 sequences are LNHDA and SQIVND (reference sequence). CDR3 in DNA: TGTGCCAGTAGTCTCCCGGGACTAGCGGGAGGAGATGAGCAGTTCTTC. The encoded protein is CASSLPGLAGGDEQFF.

This clone occurred once. The chain couples TRBV5-1 to TRBJ2-3; D uncertain. The CDR3 consists of 13 residues. CDR1 SGHRS and CDR2 YFSETQ come from the germline V gene. Trimming removed 1 base at V and 5 bases at J, with 8 bases between. CDR3 in DNA: TGCGCCAGCAGCTTGACTTCCGAAGATACGCAGTATTTT. This gives the protein CASSLTSEDTQYF. The variable domain in full, completed from reference TRBV5-1 and TRBJ2-3, reads KAGVTQTPRYLIKTRGQQVTLSCSPISGHRSVSWYQQTPGQGLQFLFEYFSETQRNKGNFPGRFSGRQFSNSRSEMNVSTLELGDSALYLCASSLTSEDTQYFGPGTRLTVL.

The chain carries TRBV21-1 and TRBJ2-7; the D segment call TRBD1 is taken from the table without a DNA check. TRBV21-1 is labeled a pseudogene. The CDR3 is 21 amino acids. CDR3 bases: TGTGCCAGCAGCAAAGTTGGGCAAGGATTTGTCTTCCGGACACAAACCTACGAGCAGTACTTC. Translated: CASSKVGQGFVFRTQTYEQYF.

This chain uses TRBV18 with TRBJ2-5; possibly TRBD2 for D (7 bases). The V end was cut by 2 bases, the J end by 2 bases, with 12 bases between. The germline V gene has CDR1 KGHSH and CDR2 LQKENI. This CDR3 is built from 15 residues. CDR3 in DNA: TGTGCCAGCTCACCATCTAGGGGGGGACAAGAGACCCAGTACTTC. It translates to CASSPSRGGQETQYF.

The chain has TRBV2 and TRBJ1-2, with 8 bases lining up with TRBD1. J was trimmed by 2 bases and V by 3 bases; bases with no gene match: 5. The CDR3 has 15 residues. Germline CDR1 SNHLY, CDR2 FYNNEI. For the CDR3, the DNA is TGTGCCAGCAGTGAGGAGACAGGGGCGAACTATGGCTACACCTTC. Its protein product is CASSEETGANYGYTF.